A single sample is the source of the 21 T cell receptor beta chains below, sequenced in a study of cytomegalovirus exposure and HLA in healthy donors. PCR amplification relied on 60 Vbeta primers (plus 13 Jbeta primers). Only in-frame clones appear in the TCRdb table, and some are missing; sequencing was by immunoSEQ multiplex PCR. The sample contains 74,000 or so clones, over 70% of which appear only once. The sequenced sample was PBMCs. The receptors derive from a woman between 40 and 50 years old in good health and CMV-seropositive.

Only a few counts were recorded for this clone. The chain recombines TRBV14 with TRBJ1-1, with D hard to call. Germline V gene sequence: CDR1 SGHDN, CDR2 FVKESK. The V end lost 4 bases, the J end lost 0 bases, and 15 bases lay between the germline ends. This CDR3 region has 16 residues. CDR3 bases: TGTGCCAGCAGCCTTCCCTACGACACGTTGAACACTGAAGCTTTCTTT. It is translated as CASSLPYDTLNTEAFF. Combining the CDR3 with reference TRBV14 and TRBJ1-1 gives the whole variable domain EAGVTQFPSHSVIEKGQTVTLRCDPISGHDNLYWYRRVMGKEIKFLLHFVKESKQDESGMPNNRFLAERTGGTYSTLKVQPAELEDSGVYFCASSLPYDTLNTEAFFGQGTRLTVV.

The chain joins TRBV5-4 to TRBJ2-7; 11 nucleotides line up with TRBD2. Losses at the gene ends were 0 bases for V and 1 base for J; bases not matched to a gene: 0. The CDR3 has 15 amino acids. The germline V gene has CDR1 SGHNT and CDR2 YYREEE (reference sequence). The CDR3 coding sequence is TGTGCCAGCAGCTTGGGACTAGCGGGATCCTACGAGCAGTACTTC. Its protein product is CASSLGLAGSYEQYF. Filled out from reference TRBV5-4 and TRBJ2-7, the complete variable domain reads ETGVTQSPTHLIKTRGQQVTLRCSSQSGHNTVSWYQQALGQGPQFIFQYYREEENGRGNFPPRFSGLQFPNYSSELNVNALELDDSALYLCASSLGLAGSYEQYFGPGTRLTVT.

This clone has a single count. An end of the junction differs from the germline gene, which may be a read error. This sequence joins TRBV19 and TRBJ2-5, with 9 bases aligning to TRBD1. CDR3 length: 14 residues. Germline V gene data show CDR1 as LNHDA and CDR2 as SQIVND (reference sequence). CDR3 sequence (DNA): TGTGCCAGTAGTGTAGACAGGGGGAGAGAGACCCAGTACTTC. This translates into CASSVDRGRETQYF.

This clone was seen just once. This chain connects TRBV2 to TRBJ1-1; D is possibly TRBD1 (5 bases). V gave up 2 bases and J gave up 5 bases, with 9 bases separating them. Germline assignment: CDR1 SNHLY and CDR2 FYNNEI. The CDR3 is 13 amino acids. CDR3 in DNA: TGTGCCAGCAGTGAACAGGGTCTTACTGAAGCTTTCTTT. Protein product: CASSEQGLTEAFF.

This clone was seen a handful of times. The chain recombines TRBV5-1 with TRBJ2-1, with D maybe TRBD2 (5 bases). Germline assignment: CDR1 SGHRS and CDR2 YFSETQ. Trimming took off 4 bases at V and 1 base at J, with 12 bases between the two ends. The CDR3 runs to 15 residues. The CDR3 nucleotides read TGCGCCAGCAGCCCTCCAGCGGATTCCTACAATGAGCAGTTCTTC. Its protein is CASSPPADSYNEQFF.

This chain links TRBV5-1 with TRBJ1-2; 8 bases align to TRBD1. J lost 1 base, V lost 2 bases, and 1 base had no gene match. This CDR3 is 14 amino acids long. Germline assignment: CDR1 SGHRS and CDR2 YFSETQ. CDR3 sequence: CASSFGQGNYGYTF. CDR3 DNA sequence: TGCGCCAGCAGCTTTGGACAGGGTAACTATGGCTACACCTTC. The full variable domain, with the rest looked up from reference TRBV5-1 and TRBJ1-2, is KAGVTQTPRYLIKTRGQQVTLSCSPISGHRSVSWYQQTPGQGLQFLFEYFSETQRNKGNFPGRFSGRQFSNSRSEMNVSTLELGDSALYLCASSFGQGNYGYTFGSGTRLTVV.

The chain couples TRBV28 to TRBJ2-4; TRBD2 aligns across 7 bases. The CDR3 extends over 15 amino acids. CDR1 and CDR2 (germline): MDHEN, SYDVKM. Unmatched junction bases numbered 4, after V lost 1 base and J lost 4 bases. This CDR3 reads CASSLSASGKNIQYF. CDR3 nucleotides: TGTGCCAGCAGTTTATCTGCTAGCGGTAAAAACATTCAGTACTTC.

The gene calls are TRBV7-6 and TRBJ1-5; the D is unclear. The CDR3 is made up of 13 amino acids. The V and J ends lost 3 bases and 0 bases respectively, with 3 bases between them. From germline, CDR1 is SGHVS and CDR2 FNYEAQ. Here the CDR3 DNA reads TGTGCCAGCAGCTTTAATAGCAATCAGCCCCAGCATTTT. The encoded protein is CASSFNSNQPQHF.

The chain links TRBV2 to TRBJ2-1, with 10 nucleotides matching TRBD2. The germline CDR1 and CDR2 sequences are SNHLY and FYNNEI. The CDR3 loop spans 16 amino acids. J was trimmed by 5 bases and V by 9 bases; bases with no gene match: 13. Written as DNA, the CDR3 is TGTGCCAGTGCGGTAGGACTAGCGGTTGGGAACAATGAGCAGTTCTTC. Translated: CASAVGLAVGNNEQFF.

This clone has a handful of counts. The CDR3 nucleotides read TGTGCCAGCAGCCAAAGACTAGTAGTTCCCGTCTACGAGCAGTACTTC. Translated, it gives CASSQRLVVPVYEQYF. This rearrangement joins TRBV28 to TRBJ2-7, with D possibly matching TRBD2 (6 bases). The CDR3 has 16 amino acids. Per the germline V gene, CDR1 is MDHEN and CDR2 is SYDVKM. Trimming took off 6 bases at V and 3 bases at J, with 21 bases between the two ends.

This sequence joins TRBV4-2 and TRBJ1-2; a possible D gene is TRBD1 (6 bases). CDR3 length equals 14 residues. From germline, CDR1 is LGHNA and CDR2 YNFKEQ. V shed 0 bases and J shed 6 bases, with 11 bases lying between them. The CDR3 DNA reads TGTGCCAGCAGCCAAGACAGGGGCAATCATGGCTACACCTTC. Translated: CASSQDRGNHGYTF.

The J gene is TRBJ1-1, the V gene TRBV7-8; 8 bases map to TRBD1. V lost 5 bases to trimming and J lost 4 bases; unmatched junction nucleotides: 12. Germline CDR1 SGHVS, CDR2 FQNEAQ. This CDR3 has 16 residues. CDR3 region: CASSGGSTGAGTEAFF. CDR3 in DNA: TGTGCCAGCAGCGGGGGGTCGACAGGGGCAGGCACTGAAGCTTTCTTT.

The J gene is TRBJ1-3, the V gene TRBV5-8; 8 bases line up with TRBD1. V dropped 4 bases and J dropped 4; count of bases not matched to a gene: 13. The CDR3 length is 17 residues. CDR1 is SGHTS and CDR2 is YDEGEE in the germline V gene. The CDR3 reads CASSLGRTGKFGNTIYF. CDR3 coding DNA: TGTGCCAGCAGCCTGGGGAGGACAGGGAAGTTCGGAAACACCATATATTTT.

The J gene is TRBJ2-1, the V gene TRBV15, with a weak D call TRBD1 (6 bases). The CDR3 covers 15 residues. The germline V and J ends were trimmed by 0 bases and 9 bases, with 15 bases remaining between them. Looked up from germline, CDR1 is LNHNV and CDR2 is YYDKDF (reference sequence). The CDR3 region is CATSRDWGRGREQFF. The DNA of the CDR3 is TGTGCCACCAGCAGAGATTGGGGCAGGGGTCGTGAGCAGTTCTTC. Full variable domain (outside the CDR3, taken from reference TRBV15 and TRBJ2-1): DAMVIQNPRYQVTQFGKPVTLSCSQTLNHNVMYWYQQKSSQAPKLLFHYYDKDFNNEADTPDNFQSRRPNTSFCFLDIRSPGLGDTAMYLCATSRDWGRGREQFFGPGTRLTVL.

The V gene is TRBV5-4, the J gene TRBJ2-7; D might be TRBD2 (5 bases). V lost 7 bases to trimming and J lost 2 bases, with 13 bases between them. The germline CDR1 and CDR2 sequences are SGHNT and YYREEE (reference sequence). The CDR3 sequence is 13 residues long. CDR3: CASGAGTTYEQYF. The CDR3 DNA follows: TGTGCCAGCGGCGCGGGCACGACCTACGAGCAGTACTTC.

A single count supports this clone. The chain is built from TRBV15 and TRBJ1-2; 9 positions agree with TRBD1. Unmatched junction bases numbered 3, after V lost 3 bases and J lost 1 base. The CDR3 totals 15 residues. Germline CDR1 LNHNV, CDR2 YYDKDF (reference sequence). The CDR3: CATSRGQGLNYGYTF. In nucleotides, the CDR3 is TGTGCCACCAGCAGGGGACAGGGACTTAACTATGGCTACACCTTC.

The V gene is TRBV5-6, the J gene TRBJ2-7, with a possible D match to TRBD2 (7 bases). The V and J ends lost 2 bases and 4 bases respectively, with 16 bases between them. This CDR3 contains 15 residues. Germline CDR1 and CDR2: SGHDT and YYEEEE. CDR3: CASSFRGASSYEQYF. CDR3 in DNA: TGTGCCAGCAGCTTCCGGGGGGCAAGCTCGTACGAGCAGTACTTC. Full variable domain (rest looked up from reference TRBV5-6 and TRBJ2-7): DAGVTQSPTHLIKTRGQQVTLRCSPKSGHDTVSWYQQALGQGPQFIFQYYEEEERQRGNFPDRFSGHQFPNYSSELNVNALLLGDSALYLCASSFRGASSYEQYFGPGTRLTVT.

The genes are TRBV27 and TRBJ2-7; D perhaps matches TRBD1 (6 bases). Germline V gene sequence: CDR1 MNHEY, CDR2 SMNVEV (reference sequence). The CDR3 loop spans 11 amino acids. V shed 8 bases and J shed 5 bases, with 10 bases lying between them. The CDR3 loop is CASRTGNEQYF. DNA for the CDR3: TGTGCCAGCCGTACAGGGAACGAGCAGTACTTC.

This chain links TRBV27 with TRBJ1-1; 12 nucleotides align to TRBD1. CDR1 is MNHEY, CDR2 SMNVEV, per germline (reference sequence). CDR3 length: 17 amino acids. Germline trimming cut 5 bases from V and 5 bases from J; bases unmatched to any gene: 12. The CDR3 DNA reads TGTGCCAGCAGTCTGGGGACAGGGGGCGCGTTCTGGACTGAAGCTTTCTTT. This translates into CASSLGTGGAFWTEAFF.

CDR3 DNA sequence: TGTGCCAGCAGCTTTGATCGCGGAACCTACGAGCAGTACTTC. Encoded protein: CASSFDRGTYEQYF. This chain joins TRBV5-8 and TRBJ2-7; D gene unclear. The CDR3 consists of 14 residues. From germline, CDR1 is SGHTS and CDR2 YDEGEE. The germline V and J ends were trimmed by 2 bases and 2 bases, with 11 bases remaining between them.

This chain joins TRBV2 and TRBJ1-1, with 7 bases that match TRBD1. This CDR3 contains 17 residues. CDR1 is SNHLY, CDR2 FYNNEI, per germline. The trim removed 6 bases at V and 1 base at J, leaving 14 bases unmatched. CDR3 region: CASRTDRAPLKNTEAFF. CDR3 sequence (DNA): TGTGCCAGCAGGACCGACAGGGCCCCTTTAAAGAACACTGAAGCTTTCTTT.